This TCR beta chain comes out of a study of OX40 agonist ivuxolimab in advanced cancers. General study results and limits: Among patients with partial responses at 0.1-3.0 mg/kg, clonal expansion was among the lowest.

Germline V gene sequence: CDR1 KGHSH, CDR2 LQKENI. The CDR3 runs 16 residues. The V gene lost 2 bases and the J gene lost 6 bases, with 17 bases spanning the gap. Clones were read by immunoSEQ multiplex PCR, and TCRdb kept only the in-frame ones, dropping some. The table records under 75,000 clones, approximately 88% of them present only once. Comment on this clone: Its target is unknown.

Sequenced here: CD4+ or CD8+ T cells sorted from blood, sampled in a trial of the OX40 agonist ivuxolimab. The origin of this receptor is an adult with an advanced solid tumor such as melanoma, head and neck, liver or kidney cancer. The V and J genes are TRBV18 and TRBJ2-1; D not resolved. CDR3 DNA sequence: TGTGCCAGCTCACCAGGAGTCTCCCAAAGCCTCAATGAGCAGTTCTTC. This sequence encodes CASSPGVSQSLNEQFF. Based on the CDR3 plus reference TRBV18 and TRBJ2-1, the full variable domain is NAGVMQNPRHLVRRRGQEARLRCSPMKGHSHVYWYRQLPEEGLKFMVYLQKENIIDESGMPKERFSAEFPKEGPSILRIQQVVRGDSAAYFCASSPGVSQSLNEQFFGPGTRLTVL.